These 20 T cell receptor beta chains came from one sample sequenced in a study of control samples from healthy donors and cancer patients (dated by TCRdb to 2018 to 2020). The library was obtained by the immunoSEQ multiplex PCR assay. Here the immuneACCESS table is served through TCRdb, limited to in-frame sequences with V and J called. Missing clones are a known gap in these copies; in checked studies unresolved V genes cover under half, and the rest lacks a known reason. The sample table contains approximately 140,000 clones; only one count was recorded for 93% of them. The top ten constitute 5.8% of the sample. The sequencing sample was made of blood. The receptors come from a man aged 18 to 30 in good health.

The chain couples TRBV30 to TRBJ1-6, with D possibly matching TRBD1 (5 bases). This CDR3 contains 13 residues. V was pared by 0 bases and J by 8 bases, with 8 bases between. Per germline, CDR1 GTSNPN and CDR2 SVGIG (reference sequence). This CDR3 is CAWSVPGDSPLHF. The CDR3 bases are TGTGCCTGGAGTGTACCGGGGGATTCACCCCTCCACTTT.

The chain's CDR3 is CASSLLPGLAEYQETQYF. The CDR3 nucleotides are TGTGCCAGCAGCCTACTCCCGGGACTAGCGGAGTACCAAGAGACCCAGTACTTC. The rearrangement links TRBV14 to TRBJ2-5; TRBD2 matches 11 bases. Germline V lookup: CDR1 SGHDN, CDR2 FVKESK. The CDR3 is 18 residues long. J lost 0 bases, V lost 4 bases, and 10 bases had no gene match.

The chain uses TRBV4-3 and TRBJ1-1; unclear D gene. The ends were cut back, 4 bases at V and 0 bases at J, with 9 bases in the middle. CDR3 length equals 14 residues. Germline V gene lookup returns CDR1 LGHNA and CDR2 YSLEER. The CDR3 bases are TGCGCCAGCAGCCCAAACACCGTGAACACTGAAGCTTTCTTT. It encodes CASSPNTVNTEAFF.

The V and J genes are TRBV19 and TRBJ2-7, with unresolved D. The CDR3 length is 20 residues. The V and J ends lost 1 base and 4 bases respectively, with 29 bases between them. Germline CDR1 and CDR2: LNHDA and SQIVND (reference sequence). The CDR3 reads CASSIAIRTPKTSGLYEQYF. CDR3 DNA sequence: TGTGCCAGTAGTATAGCCATCCGAACCCCCAAGACCTCCGGGCTTTACGAGCAGTACTTC.

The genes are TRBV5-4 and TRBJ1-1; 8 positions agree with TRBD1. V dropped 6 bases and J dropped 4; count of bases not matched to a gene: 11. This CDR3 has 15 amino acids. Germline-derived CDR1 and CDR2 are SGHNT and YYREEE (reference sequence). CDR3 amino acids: CASTDRGRGTTEAFF. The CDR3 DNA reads TGTGCCAGCACCGACAGGGGTCGGGGAACCACTGAAGCTTTCTTT.

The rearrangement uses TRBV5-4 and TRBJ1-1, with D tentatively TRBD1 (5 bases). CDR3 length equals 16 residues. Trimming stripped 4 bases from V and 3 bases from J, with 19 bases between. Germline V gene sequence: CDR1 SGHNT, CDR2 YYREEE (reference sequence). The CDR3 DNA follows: TGTGCCAGCAGCCCCACCCGGGGGTTAGGCCACACTGAAGCTTTCTTT. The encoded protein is CASSPTRGLGHTEAFF. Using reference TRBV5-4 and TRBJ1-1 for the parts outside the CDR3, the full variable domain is ETGVTQSPTHLIKTRGQQVTLRCSSQSGHNTVSWYQQALGQGPQFIFQYYREEENGRGNFPPRFSGLQFPNYSSELNVNALELDDSALYLCASSPTRGLGHTEAFFGQGTRLTVV.

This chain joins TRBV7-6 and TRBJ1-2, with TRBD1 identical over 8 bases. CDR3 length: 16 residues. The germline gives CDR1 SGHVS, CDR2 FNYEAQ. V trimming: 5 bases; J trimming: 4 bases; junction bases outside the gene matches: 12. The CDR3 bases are TGTGCCAGCAGCGCCAGTCGGGACAGGAGCTTCTATGGCTACACCTTC. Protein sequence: CASSASRDRSFYGYTF.

The CDR3 sequence is CASTRLGPNEKLFF. The CDR3 nucleotides read TGTGCCAGCACCCGACTGGGCCCCAATGAAAAACTGTTTTTT. V is TRBV6-5 and J is TRBJ1-4, with D hard to call. Germline V gene sequence: CDR1 MNHEY, CDR2 SVGAGI. The ends were cut back, 7 bases at V and 5 bases at J, with 14 bases in the middle. The CDR3 loop spans 14 amino acids.

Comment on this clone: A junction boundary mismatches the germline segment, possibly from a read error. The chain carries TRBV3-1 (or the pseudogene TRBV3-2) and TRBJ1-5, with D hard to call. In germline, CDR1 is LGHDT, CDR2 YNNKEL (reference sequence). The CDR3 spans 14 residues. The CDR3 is CASSHHHSDQPQHF. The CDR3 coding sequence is TGTGCCAGCAGCCATCATCATAGCGATCAGCCCCAGCATTTT.

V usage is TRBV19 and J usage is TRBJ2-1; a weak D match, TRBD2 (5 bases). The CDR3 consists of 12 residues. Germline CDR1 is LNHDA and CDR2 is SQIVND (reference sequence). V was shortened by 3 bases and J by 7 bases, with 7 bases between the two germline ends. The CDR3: CASSIEGNEQFF. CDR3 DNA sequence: TGTGCCAGTAGTATTGAGGGTAATGAGCAGTTCTTC.

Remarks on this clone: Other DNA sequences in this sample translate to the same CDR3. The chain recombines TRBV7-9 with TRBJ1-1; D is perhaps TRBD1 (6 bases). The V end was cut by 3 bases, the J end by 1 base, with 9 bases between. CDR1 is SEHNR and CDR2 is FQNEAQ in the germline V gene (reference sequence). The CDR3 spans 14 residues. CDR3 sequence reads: CASSLGRGNTEAFF. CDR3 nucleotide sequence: TGTGCCAGCAGCTTGGGCAGGGGGAACACTGAAGCTTTCTTT. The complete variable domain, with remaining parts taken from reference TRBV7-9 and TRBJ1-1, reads DTGVSQNPRHKITKRGQNVTFRCDPISEHNRLYWYRQTLGQGPEFLTYFQNEAQLEKSRLLSDRFSAERPKGSFSTLEIQRTEQGDSAMYLCASSLGRGNTEAFFGQGTRLTVV.

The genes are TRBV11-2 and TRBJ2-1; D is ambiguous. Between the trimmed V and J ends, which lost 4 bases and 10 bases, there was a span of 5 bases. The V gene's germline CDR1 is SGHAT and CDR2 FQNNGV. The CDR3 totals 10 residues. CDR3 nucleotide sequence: TGTGCCAGCAGCTCCCCGGAGCAGTTCTTC. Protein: CASSSPEQFF.

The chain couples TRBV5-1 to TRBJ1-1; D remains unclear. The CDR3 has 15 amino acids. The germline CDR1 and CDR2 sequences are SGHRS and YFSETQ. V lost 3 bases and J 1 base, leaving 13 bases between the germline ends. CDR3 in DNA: TGCGCCAGCAGCTCGGAAGGACTGGGGAACACTGAAGCTTTCTTT. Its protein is CASSSEGLGNTEAFF.

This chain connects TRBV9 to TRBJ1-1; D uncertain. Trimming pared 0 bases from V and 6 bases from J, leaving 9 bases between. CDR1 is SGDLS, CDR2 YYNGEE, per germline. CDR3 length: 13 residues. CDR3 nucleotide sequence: TGTGCCAGCAGCGTAGTAGGGAAGCCTGAAGCTTTCTTT. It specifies CASSVVGKPEAFF.

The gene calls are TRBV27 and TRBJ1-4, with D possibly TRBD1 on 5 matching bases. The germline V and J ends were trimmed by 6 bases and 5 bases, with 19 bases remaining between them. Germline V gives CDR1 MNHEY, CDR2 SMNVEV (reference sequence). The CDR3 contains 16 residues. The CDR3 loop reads CASSRYLDSYNEKLFF. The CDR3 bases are TGTGCCAGCAGCCGCTACCTAGACAGTTACAATGAAAAACTGTTTTTT.

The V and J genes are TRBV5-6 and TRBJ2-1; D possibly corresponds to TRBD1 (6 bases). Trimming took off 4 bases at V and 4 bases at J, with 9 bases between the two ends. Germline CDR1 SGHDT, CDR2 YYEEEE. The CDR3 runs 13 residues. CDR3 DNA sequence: TGTGCCAGCAGCCCCGGACAGTACAATGAGCAGTTCTTC. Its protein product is CASSPGQYNEQFF.

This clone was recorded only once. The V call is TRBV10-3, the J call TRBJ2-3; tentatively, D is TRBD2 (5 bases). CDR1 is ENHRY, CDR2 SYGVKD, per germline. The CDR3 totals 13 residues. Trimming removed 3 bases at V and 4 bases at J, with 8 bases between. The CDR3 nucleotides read TGTGCCATCAGTGACGGACTCTCAGATACGCAGTATTTT. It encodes CAISDGLSDTQYF.

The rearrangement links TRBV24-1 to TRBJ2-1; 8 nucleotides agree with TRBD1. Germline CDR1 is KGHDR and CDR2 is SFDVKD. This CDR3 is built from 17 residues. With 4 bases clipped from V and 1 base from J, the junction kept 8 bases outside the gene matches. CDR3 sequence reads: CATSEPGTGLSYNEQFF. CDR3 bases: TGTGCCACCAGTGAGCCCGGGACAGGATTATCCTACAATGAGCAGTTCTTC.

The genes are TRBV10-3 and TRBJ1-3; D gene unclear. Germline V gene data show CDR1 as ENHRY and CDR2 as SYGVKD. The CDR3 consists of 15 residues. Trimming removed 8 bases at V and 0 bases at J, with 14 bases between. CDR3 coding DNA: TGTGCCATCCGATATGACGGGAGCTCTGGAAACACCATATATTTT. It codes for CAIRYDGSSGNTIYF.

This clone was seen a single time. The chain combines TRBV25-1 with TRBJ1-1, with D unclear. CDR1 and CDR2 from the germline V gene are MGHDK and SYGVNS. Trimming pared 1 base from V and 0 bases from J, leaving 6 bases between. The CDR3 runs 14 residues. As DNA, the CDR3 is TGTGCCAGCAGTGAATTTGGTCTGAACACTGAAGCTTTCTTT. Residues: CASSEFGLNTEAFF.